Below are 17 T cell receptor beta chains sequenced from a single sample in a study of cytomegalovirus exposure and HLA in healthy donors. A multiplex PCR was run with 60 Vbeta primers and 13 Jbeta primers. The protocol was immunoSEQ multiplex PCR, while the TCRdb copy is restricted to in-frame clones and leaves out a portion. The sample consists of some 190,000 clones, around 80% of them appearing once. The sequenced sample was PBMCs. These receptors were taken from a girl aged 10 to 17 in good health and CMV-seropositive.

This clone has only a few counts. V usage is TRBV19 and J usage is TRBJ1-5, with TRBD1 matching 7 bases. J lost 4 bases, V lost 5 bases, and 2 bases had no gene match. The CDR3 loop spans 13 amino acids. CDR1 is LNHDA and CDR2 is SQIVND in the germline V gene (reference sequence). Here the CDR3 DNA reads TGTGCCAGTAGTCCAGGGGGAAATCAGCCCCAGCATTTT. It yields the protein CASSPGGNQPQHF.

J is TRBJ1-1 and V is TRBV19; D call uncertain. In germline, CDR1 is LNHDA, CDR2 SQIVND (reference sequence). Trimming stripped 5 bases from V and 5 bases from J, with 18 bases between. The CDR3 sequence is 15 residues long. DNA of the CDR3: TGTGCCAGTAGTCCAGATTGGAGGGCGAGAACTGAAGCTTTCTTT. This encodes CASSPDWRARTEAFF.

The rearrangement uses TRBV5-1 and TRBJ2-1, with 9 bases lining up with TRBD2. The V gene's germline CDR1 is SGHRS and CDR2 YFSETQ. The CDR3 runs to 15 residues. V lost 5 bases to trimming and J lost 9 bases; unmatched junction nucleotides: 12. CDR3 in amino acids: CASRRSGREGVEQFF. The CDR3 coding sequence is TGCGCCAGCAGGAGATCTGGGCGGGAGGGAGTTGAGCAGTTCTTC.

This chain links TRBV6-1 with TRBJ2-1; D is undetermined. The V end lost 6 bases, the J end lost 3 bases, and 6 bases lay between the germline ends. In germline, CDR1 is MNHNS, CDR2 SASEGT. The CDR3 totals 12 residues. The CDR3 nucleotides are TGTGCCAGCAGATTACTCTACAATGAGCAGTTCTTC. As protein: CASRLLYNEQFF.

The rearrangement uses TRBV9 and TRBJ1-1, with a weak D call TRBD1 (5 bases). CDR3 length equals 17 residues. V was clipped by 0 bases and J by 4 bases, with 19 bases between them. The germline gives CDR1 SGDLS, CDR2 YYNGEE. CDR3: CASSVALTGGWTTEAFF. CDR3 coding DNA: TGTGCCAGCAGCGTAGCTTTAACAGGAGGGTGGACCACTGAAGCTTTCTTT.

This sequence joins TRBV5-5 and TRBJ1-2, with 9 bases matching TRBD1. The J segment lost 14 bases and the V segment lost 4 bases, leaving 12 bases of the junction unmatched. CDR1 is SGHKS and CDR2 is YYEKEE in the germline V gene (reference sequence). The CDR3 covers 13 residues. The CDR3 sequence is CASSPQSTGGRTF. The CDR3 region has the DNA TGTGCCAGCAGCCCACAATCGACAGGGGGAAGAACCTTC.

The gene calls are TRBV5-1 and TRBJ1-2, with 9 bases matching TRBD1. The germline V gene encodes CDR1 SGHRS and CDR2 YFSETQ. Trimming at V came to 4 bases and at J to 3 bases, leaving 4 bases not matched to a gene. The CDR3 covers 14 residues. The CDR3 nucleotides are TGCGCCAGCAGCCCCCGGGACAGGGACTATGGCTACACCTTC. It is translated as CASSPRDRDYGYTF.

In the case of this clone: An end of the junction does not agree with germline; a read error may underlie this. V is TRBV5-4 and J is TRBJ2-2, with D unclear. From germline, CDR1 is SGHNT and CDR2 YYREEE (reference sequence). CDR3 length: 15 residues. The chain's CDR3 is CASRLAPANTGELFF. The CDR3 DNA sequence: TGTGCCAGCAGATTGGCTCCCGCGAACACCGGGGAGCTGTTTTTT.

The chain joins TRBV11-2 to TRBJ1-4, with a possible D match to TRBD1 (5 bases). Germline V gene sequence: CDR1 SGHAT, CDR2 FQNNGV. CDR3 length: 15 residues. Trimming cost V 0 bases and J 3 bases, with 8 bases left between them. The CDR3 nucleotides are TGTGCCAGCAGCTTAGAAGCAGGGCCTAATGAAAAACTGTTTTTT. Translating it yields CASSLEAGPNEKLFF.

The chain carries TRBV19 and TRBJ2-6; 7 bases map to TRBD1. Germline V gene sequence: CDR1 LNHDA, CDR2 SQIVND (reference sequence). Trimming took 3 bases from V and 4 from J; bases not matched to a gene: 9. CDR3 size: 17 residues. This chain's CDR3 is CASSMTKQGTGANVLTF. The CDR3 DNA reads as TGTGCCAGTAGTATGACTAAACAGGGGACCGGGGCCAACGTCCTGACTTTC.

This sequence joins TRBV10-1 and TRBJ1-2; a possible D gene is TRBD1 (6 bases). The V end was cut by 0 bases, the J end by 8 bases, with 16 bases between. The CDR3 runs 15 residues. The germline CDR1 and CDR2 sequences are WNHNN and SYGVQD (reference sequence). The CDR3 loop reads CASSESITGYEGYTF. In nucleotides, the CDR3 is TGCGCCAGCAGTGAGTCAATAACAGGGTATGAAGGCTACACCTTC.

The J gene is TRBJ2-7, the V gene TRBV10-3; TRBD2 matches at 11 bases. In germline, CDR1 is ENHRY, CDR2 SYGVKD. This CDR3 has 15 amino acids. Unmatched junction bases numbered 8, after V lost 3 bases and J lost 7 bases. CDR3 region: CAISDKLAGVREQYF. DNA of the CDR3: TGTGCCATCAGTGATAAACTAGCGGGAGTGAGGGAGCAGTACTTC.

The chain employs TRBV7-3 and TRBJ2-1, with 13 bases lining up with TRBD2. CDR1 is SGHTA, CDR2 FQGTGA, per germline. The J segment lost 0 bases and the V segment lost 4 bases, leaving 3 bases of the junction unmatched. The CDR3 is 17 amino acids. The CDR3 DNA follows: TGTGCCAGCAGCTCAACTAGCGGGAGGGCCTCCTACAATGAGCAGTTCTTC. Protein: CASSSTSGRASYNEQFF. The full variable domain, with the rest looked up from reference TRBV7-3 and TRBJ2-1, is GAGVSQTPSNKVTEKGKYVELRCDPISGHTALYWYRQSLGQGPEFLIYFQGTGAADDSGLPNDRFFAVRPEGSVSTLKIQRTERGDSAVYLCASSSTSGRASYNEQFFGPGTRLTVL.

V usage is TRBV4-3 and J usage is TRBJ2-6, with 7 bases matching TRBD1. The germline V gene has CDR1 LGHNA and CDR2 YSLEER. Trimming cost V 1 base and J 0 bases; bases outside gene matches: 9. The CDR3 is made up of 19 amino acids. CDR3 nucleotide sequence: TGCGCCAGCAGCCAAGTTCCGGGGACAGTGACCTCTGGGGCCAACGTCCTGACTTTC. Protein sequence: CASSQVPGTVTSGANVLTF.

The chain combines TRBV13 with TRBJ1-2; TRBD1 matches at 7 bases. CDR3 length: 13 residues. The germline gives CDR1 PRHDT, CDR2 FYEKMQ (reference sequence). V shed 8 bases, J shed 6 bases, and the junction held 9 bases outside the gene matches. CDR3 amino acids: CASSTGSGDGYTF. The CDR3 region has the DNA TGTGCCAGCTCGACAGGGTCAGGCGATGGCTACACCTTC.

V usage is TRBV7-7 and J usage is TRBJ2-3; 8 nucleotides agree with TRBD2. The germline V gene has CDR1 SSHAT and CDR2 FNYEAQ (reference sequence). The CDR3 runs to 15 residues. Unmatched junction bases numbered 5, after V lost 5 bases and J lost 1 base. The CDR3 sequence: CASSPTSGGTDTQYF. In DNA, the CDR3 is TGTGCCAGCAGCCCAACTAGCGGTGGCACAGATACGCAGTATTTT.

The V call is TRBV5-4, the J call TRBJ1-2, with 8 bases matching TRBD1. Germline CDR1 and CDR2: SGHNT and YYREEE (reference sequence). The trim removed 4 bases at V and 6 bases at J, leaving 5 bases unmatched. The CDR3 has 13 amino acids. The CDR3 protein is CASSAGQANGYTF. In DNA form, the CDR3 reads TGTGCCAGCAGCGCGGGACAGGCTAATGGCTACACCTTC.